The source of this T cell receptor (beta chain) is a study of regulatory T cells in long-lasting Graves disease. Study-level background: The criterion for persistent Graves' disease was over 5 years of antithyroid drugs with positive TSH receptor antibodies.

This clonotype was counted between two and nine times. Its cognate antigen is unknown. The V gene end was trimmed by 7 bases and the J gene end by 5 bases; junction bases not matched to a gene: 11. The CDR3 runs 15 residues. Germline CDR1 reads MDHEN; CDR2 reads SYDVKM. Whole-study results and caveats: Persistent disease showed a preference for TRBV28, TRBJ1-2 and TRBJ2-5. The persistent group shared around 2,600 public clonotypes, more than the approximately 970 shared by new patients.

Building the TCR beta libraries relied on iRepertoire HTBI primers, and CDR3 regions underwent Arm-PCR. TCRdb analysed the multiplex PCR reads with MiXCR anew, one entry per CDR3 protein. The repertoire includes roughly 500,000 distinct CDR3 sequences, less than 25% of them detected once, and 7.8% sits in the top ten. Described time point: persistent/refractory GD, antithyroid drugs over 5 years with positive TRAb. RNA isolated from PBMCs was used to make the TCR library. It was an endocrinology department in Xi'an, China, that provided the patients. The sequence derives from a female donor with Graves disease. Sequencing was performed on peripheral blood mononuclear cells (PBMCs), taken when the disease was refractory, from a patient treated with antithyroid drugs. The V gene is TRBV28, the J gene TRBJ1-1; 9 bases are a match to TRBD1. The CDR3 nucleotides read TGTGCCAGCACTCAATCACAGGGGGCTGGGACTGAAGCTTTCTTT. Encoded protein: CASTQSQGAGTEAFF.